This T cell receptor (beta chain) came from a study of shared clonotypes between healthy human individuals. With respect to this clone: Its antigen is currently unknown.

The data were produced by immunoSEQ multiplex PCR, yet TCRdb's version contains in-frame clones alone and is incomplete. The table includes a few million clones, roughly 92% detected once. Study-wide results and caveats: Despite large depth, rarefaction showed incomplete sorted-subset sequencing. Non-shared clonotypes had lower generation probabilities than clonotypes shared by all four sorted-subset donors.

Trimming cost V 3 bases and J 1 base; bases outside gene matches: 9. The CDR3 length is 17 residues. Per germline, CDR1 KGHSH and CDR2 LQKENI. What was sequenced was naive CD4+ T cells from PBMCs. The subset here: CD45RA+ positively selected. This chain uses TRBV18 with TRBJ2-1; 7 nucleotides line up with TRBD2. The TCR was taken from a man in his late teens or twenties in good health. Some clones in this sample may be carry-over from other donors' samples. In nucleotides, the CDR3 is TGTGCCAGCTCACCTACCAGCGGGGTCCCATCCTACAATGAGCAGTTCTTC. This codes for CASSPTSGVPSYNEQFF.